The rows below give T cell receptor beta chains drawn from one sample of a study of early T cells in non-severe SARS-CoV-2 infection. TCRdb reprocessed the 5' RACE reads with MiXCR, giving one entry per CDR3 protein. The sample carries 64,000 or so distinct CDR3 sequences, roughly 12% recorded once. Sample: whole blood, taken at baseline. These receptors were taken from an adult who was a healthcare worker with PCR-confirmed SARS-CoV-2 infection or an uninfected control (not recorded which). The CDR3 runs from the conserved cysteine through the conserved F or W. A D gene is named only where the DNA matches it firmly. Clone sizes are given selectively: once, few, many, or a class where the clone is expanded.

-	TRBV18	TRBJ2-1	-	CASSPWGPMSTNEQFF	TGTGCCAGCTCACCCTGGGGGCCGATGTCCACCAATGAGCAGTTCTTC
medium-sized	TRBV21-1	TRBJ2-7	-	CASRPERGHEQYF	TGTGCCAGCAGACCGGAGAGGGGCCACGAGCAGTACTTC
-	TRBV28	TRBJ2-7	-	CASSFVGGGSYEQYF	TGTGCCAGCAGTTTCGTCGGGGGCGGGTCCTACGAGCAGTACTTC
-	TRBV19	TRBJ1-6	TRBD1	CASKGTGNSPLHF	TGTGCCAGTAAAGGGACAGGGAATTCACCCCTCCACTTT
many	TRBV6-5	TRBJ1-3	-	CASSTPGGNTIYF	TGTGCCAGCAGTACCCCAGGGGGAAACACCATATATTTT
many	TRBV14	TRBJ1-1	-	CASSQALNTEAFF	TGTGCCAGCAGCCAGGCTTTGAACACTGAAGCTTTCTTT
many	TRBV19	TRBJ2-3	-	CASSIGTSTDTQYF	TGTGCCAGTAGTATAGGGACTAGCACAGATACGCAGTATTTT
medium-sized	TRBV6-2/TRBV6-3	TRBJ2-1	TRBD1	CASSPPGQVDYNEQFF	TGTGCCAGCAGTCCACCTGGACAGGTTGACTACAATGAGCAGTTCTTC
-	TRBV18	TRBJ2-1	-	CASSPVAQNNEQFF	TGTGCCAGCTCCCCCGTCGCCCAAAACAATGAGCAGTTCTTC
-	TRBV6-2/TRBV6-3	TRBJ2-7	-	CASRGVGGPSYEQYF	TGTGCCAGCAGAGGAGTCGGGGGGCCCTCCTACGAGCAGTACTTC
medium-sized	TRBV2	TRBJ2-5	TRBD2	CASSEIAGVLETQYF	TGTGCCAGCAGTGAAATAGCGGGAGTCTTGGAGACCCAGTACTTC
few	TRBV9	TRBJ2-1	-	CASSVEGFENEQFF	TGTGCCAGCAGCGTGGAGGGGTTTGAAAATGAGCAGTTCTTC
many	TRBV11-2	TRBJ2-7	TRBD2	CASSLGQLAGSYEQYF	TGTGCCAGCAGCTTAGGCCAACTAGCGGGATCCTACGAGCAGTACTTC
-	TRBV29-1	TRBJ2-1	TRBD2	CSVVRYGGRFNEQFF	TGCAGCGTTGTTCGTTATGGCGGGAGGTTCAATGAGCAGTTCTTC
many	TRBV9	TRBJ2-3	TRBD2	CASSTIAGRLDTQYF	TGTGCCAGCAGCACTATAGCGGGGAGATTGGATACGCAGTATTTT
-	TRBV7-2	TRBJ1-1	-	CASSLKGKNTEAFF	TGTGCCAGCAGCTTAAAGGGGAAGAACACTGAAGCTTTCTTT
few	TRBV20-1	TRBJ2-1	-	CSAGDINEQFF	TGCAGTGCTGGGGATATCAATGAGCAGTTCTTC
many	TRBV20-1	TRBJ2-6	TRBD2	CSARVGTGGISGANVLTF	TGCAGTGCTAGAGTGGGTACGGGAGGAATCTCTGGGGCCAACGTCCTGACTTTC
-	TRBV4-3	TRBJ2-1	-	CASSQDITRGSYNEQFF	TGCGCCAGCAGCCAAGATATCACCCGGGGATCCTACAATGAGCAGTTCTTC
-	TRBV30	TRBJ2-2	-	CAWSIGTGTGELFF	TGTGCCTGGAGTATCGGGACGGGCACCGGGGAGCTGTTTTTT
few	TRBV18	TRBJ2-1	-	CASSPMVAYNEQFF	TGTGCCAGCTCACCAATGGTAGCGTACAATGAGCAGTTCTTC
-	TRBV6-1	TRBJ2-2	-	CASSERGTRTGELFF	TGTGCCAGCAGTGAAAGAGGCACCCGCACCGGGGAGCTGTTTTTT
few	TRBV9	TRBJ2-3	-	CASSVGGLAADTQYF	TGTGCCAGCAGCGTAGGAGGTTTAGCGGCAGATACGCAGTATTTT
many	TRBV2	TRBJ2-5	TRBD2	CASSVPSGRQETQYF	TGTGCCAGCAGTGTACCTAGCGGAAGACAAGAGACCCAGTACTTC
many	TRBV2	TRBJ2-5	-	CASSEQRDMLTQYF	TGTGCCAGCAGTGAGCAACGAGATATGTTGACCCAGTACTTC
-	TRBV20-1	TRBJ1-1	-	CSAAANTEAFF	TGCAGTGCTGCAGCGAACACTGAAGCTTTCTTT
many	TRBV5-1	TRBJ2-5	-	CASSTGLFDQETQYF	TGCGCCAGCAGCACAGGACTATTCGACCAAGAGACCCAGTACTTC
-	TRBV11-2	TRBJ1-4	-	CASSLLGKMTGKLFF	TGTGCCAGCAGCTTACTGGGGAAAATGACCGGAAAACTGTTTTTT
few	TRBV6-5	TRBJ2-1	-	CASSRTFSYNEQFF	TGTGCCAGCAGCCGGACCTTCTCCTACAATGAGCAGTTCTTC
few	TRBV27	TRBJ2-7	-	CASSPRWTVMDEQYF	TGTGCCAGCAGTCCTCGCTGGACGGTGATGGACGAGCAGTACTTC
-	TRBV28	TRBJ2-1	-	CASSPKTDYNEQFF	TGTGCCAGCAGTCCCAAGACAGACTACAATGAGCAGTTCTTC
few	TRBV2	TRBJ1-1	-	CASREGGTEAFF	TGTGCCAGCAGGGAAGGTGGGACTGAAGCTTTCTTT
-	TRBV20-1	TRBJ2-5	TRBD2	CSARDGDSGAQETQYF	TGCAGTGCTAGAGATGGGGATAGCGGGGCTCAAGAGACCCAGTACTTC
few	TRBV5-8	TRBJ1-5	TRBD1	CASSWDRGQYQPQHF	TGTGCCAGCAGCTGGGACAGGGGTCAGTATCAGCCCCAGCATTTT
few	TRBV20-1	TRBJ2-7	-	CSANQGGGAYEQYF	TGCAGTGCCAATCAGGGAGGGGGCGCCTACGAGCAGTACTTC
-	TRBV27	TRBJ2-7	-	CASRERLGYEQYF	TGTGCCAGCAGAGAGCGGTTGGGATACGAGCAGTACTTC
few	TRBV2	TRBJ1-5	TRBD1	CASRGTGLQPQHF	TGTGCCAGCCGCGGGACAGGGCTTCAGCCCCAGCATTTT
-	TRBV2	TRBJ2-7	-	CASMIMTGSYEQYF	TGTGCCAGCATGATCATGACAGGATCCTACGAGCAGTACTTC
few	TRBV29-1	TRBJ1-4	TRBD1	CSANGGQGLTEKLFF	TGCAGCGCCAATGGGGGACAGGGATTAACTGAAAAACTGTTTTTT
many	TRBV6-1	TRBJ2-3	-	CASSDGVRAPDTQYF	TGTGCCAGCAGTGACGGTGTGAGGGCCCCAGATACGCAGTATTTT
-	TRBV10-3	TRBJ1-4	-	CAISEIRQKEASDNEKLFF	TGTGCCATCAGTGAGATTCGACAGAAGGAGGCTAGCGATAATGAAAAACTGTTTTTT
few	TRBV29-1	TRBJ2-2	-	CSASVFANTGELFF	TGCAGCGCCTCCGTTTTCGCGAACACCGGGGAGCTGTTTTTT
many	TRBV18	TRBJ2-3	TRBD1	CASSLGTGGTDTQYF	TGTGCCAGCTCACTCGGGACAGGTGGCACAGATACGCAGTATTTT
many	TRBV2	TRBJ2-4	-	CASSDAGRPQRNIQYF	TGTGCCAGCAGTGACGCAGGGCGCCCTCAAAGAAACATTCAGTACTTC
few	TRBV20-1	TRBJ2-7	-	CSAREYGHGGQYF	TGCAGTGCTCGAGAATACGGACACGGGGGGCAGTACTTC
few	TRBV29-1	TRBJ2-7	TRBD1	CSAGTGGYEQYF	TGCAGCGCCGGGACAGGGGGCTACGAGCAGTACTTC
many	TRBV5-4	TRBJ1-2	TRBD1	CASSGDKQGGTF	TGTGCCAGCAGCGGGGACAAACAGGGGGGAACCTTC
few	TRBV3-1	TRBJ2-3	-	CASSQRTEPYTQYF	TGTGCCAGCAGCCAAAGAACTGAACCCTATACGCAGTATTTT